These T cell receptor beta chains were read from a single sample in a study of cytomegalovirus exposure and HLA in healthy donors. Profiling relied on immunoSEQ multiplex PCR, and the TCRdb table lists in-frame clones only, not all of them. There are tens of thousands of clones in the sample; approximately 61% occur only once, and 5.5% to 8% lies in the top ten. Sample: PBMCs. The receptors originated from a woman in her fifties or sixties in good health and CMV-seropositive. The CDR3 runs from the conserved cysteine through the conserved F or W. A D gene is named only where the DNA matches it firmly. A row's size may be missing; if present it is once, few, many or a size class.

TRBV28,TRBJ1-5,NA,TRBD1,TGTGCCAGCACCGGGGGGAGGACAGGGGGGCAGCCCCAGCATTTT,CASTGGRTGGQPQHF
TRBV28,TRBJ1-1,NA,NA,TGTGCCAGCAGTCCCCGGAGGGGGGGCCTTCATGAAGCTTTCTTT,CASSPRRGGLHEAFF
TRBV15,TRBJ2-5,NA,TRBD2,TGTGCCACCAGCAATGGGCGGGAGGGGGAGACCCAGTACTTC,CATSNGREGETQYF
TRBV11-2,TRBJ1-2,few,NA,TGTGCCAGCAGCTTCAGGGATTATGGCTACACCTTC,CASSFRDYGYTF
TRBV4-1,TRBJ1-2,NA,NA,TGCGCCAGCAGCCACCGAGGGGAGGATTTCTATGGCTACACCTTC,CASSHRGEDFYGYTF
TRBV5-6,TRBJ1-5,NA,NA,TGTGCCAGCAGCGTCTCGACACGTATTAATCAGCCCCAGCATTTT,CASSVSTRINQPQHF
TRBV7-9,TRBJ1-2,NA,NA,TGTGCCAGCGGCAGTAACTATGGCTACACCTTC,CASGSNYGYTF
TRBV19,TRBJ1-3,once,TRBD1,TGTGCCAGTAAGGGGGGATGGAGACAGGGAGGACGTATCTCCGGAAACACCATATATTTT,CASKGGWRQGGRISGNTIYF
TRBV25-1,TRBJ2-5,NA,NA,TGTGCCAGCAGTCAGGAAGAGACCCAGTACTTC,CASSQEETQYF
TRBV27,TRBJ1-2,NA,NA,TGTGCCAGCAGTGGAACAGGTTATGGCTACACCTTC,CASSGTGYGYTF
TRBV11-2,TRBJ1-6,NA,NA,TGTGCCAGCAGCCCGTTGGTTTTCAGGGGTTCACCCCTCCACTTT,CASSPLVFRGSPLHF
TRBV25-1,TRBJ1-4,NA,NA,TGTGCCAGCAGTTTGAGGGACCTAAGGGGGGAAAAACTGTTTTTT,CASSLRDLRGEKLFF
TRBV6-1,TRBJ1-1,NA,NA,TGTGCCAGCAGTGAATCGGCGGTGCGCGGAGCTTTCTTT,CASSESAVRGAFF
TRBV10-1,TRBJ1-2,NA,NA,TGCGCCAGCAGTAGCGGGACACCGAAAGATGGCTACACCTTC,CASSSGTPKDGYTF
TRBV7-3,TRBJ1-1,once,NA,TGTGCCAGCAGCTCCGACAGTACTGAAGCTTTCTTT,CASSSDSTEAFF
TRBV5-1,TRBJ2-7,NA,NA,TGCGCCAGCAGCTTATCGGGGGAGCAGTACTTC,CASSLSGEQYF
TRBV4-1,TRBJ2-3,NA,TRBD2,TGCGCCAGCAGCTACTTAGCGGGGGCTCGGGGAGATACGCAGTATTTT,CASSYLAGARGDTQYF
TRBV10-3,TRBJ1-1,NA,NA,TGTGCCATCAGTGATAGTGGCCAGGTGGAAGCTTTCTTT,CAISDSGQVEAFF
TRBV6-5,TRBJ2-7,NA,NA,TGTGCCAGCAGTTACGTCTCCCCAAGGGGCGAGCAGTACTTC,CASSYVSPRGEQYF
TRBV6-6,TRBJ1-5,NA,NA,TGTGCCAGCAGTTACTCGGAGAGTGGCAATCAGCCCCAGCATTTT,CASSYSESGNQPQHF
TRBV6-5,TRBJ1-5,NA,NA,TGTGCCAGCAGTCAACAGGGTGAGGGTCAGCCCCAGCATTTT,CASSQQGEGQPQHF
TRBV7-8,TRBJ2-1,NA,NA,TGTGCCAGCAGCCGCGGAGGGCGGTCCTACAATGAGCAGTTCTTC,CASSRGGRSYNEQFF
TRBV5-1,TRBJ2-1,NA,NA,TGCGCCAGCAGCCTAGGGGGGGGACGATCCTACAATGAGCAGTTCTTC,CASSLGGGRSYNEQFF
TRBV18,TRBJ1-1,NA,NA,TGTGCCAGCTCACCCCCCAAGGGGTTGAACACTGAAGCTTTCTTT,CASSPPKGLNTEAFF
TRBV27,TRBJ1-4,NA,NA,TGTGCCAGCAGCCGGCGGGATAATGAAAAACTGTTTTTT,CASSRRDNEKLFF
TRBV2,TRBJ2-1,few,TRBD2,TGTGCCAGCAGTGGGGGACTAGCGGGGGGGCCGGATGAGCAGTTCTTC,CASSGGLAGGPDEQFF
TRBV4-2,TRBJ2-1,NA,NA,TGTGCCAGCAGCGGGGGCCCCCCTGATGAGCAGTTCTTC,CASSGGPPDEQFF
TRBV15,TRBJ2-5,NA,NA,TGTGCCACCAGCAGAGATCCGGGAGAGACCCAGTACTTC,CATSRDPGETQYF
TRBV7-6,TRBJ2-5,NA,TRBD1,TGTGCCAGTGGACGGGGACAGGGGGCAGGGGAGACCCAGTACTTC,CASGRGQGAGETQYF